Following are 8 T cell receptor beta chains from one sample sequenced in a study of human T cells and chemical hapten exposure. TCRdb redid the calling of the RACE reads with MiXCR, one entry per CDR3 protein. Here the sample spans tens of thousands of distinct CDR3 sequences, 9.6% being singletons. Sample time point: pre-sensitization, week 0. Noted treatment: therapeutic diphenylcyclopropenone sensitization with weekly scalp DPC. Total RNA was isolated from whole blood that had not been fractionated. This sample comprised whole blood, obtained in connection with sensitization to the hapten diphenylcyclopropenone (DPC). The receptors derive from a woman aged 25-40 years with alopecia areata. Some clones in this sample may be carry-over from other donors' samples.

The chain couples TRBV21-1 to TRBJ2-1. TRBV21-1 is a pseudogene segment. The CDR3 is 15 residues long. CDR3 bases: TGTGCCAGCAGCAAAGGATTCACCTATACGAATGAGCAGTTCTTC. As protein: CASSKGFTYTNEQFF.

This clonotype was seen ten or more times. The chain uses TRBV29-1 and TRBJ1-1, with TRBD1 as a possible D gene (6 bases). This CDR3 spans 12 amino acids. CDR1 is SQVTM, CDR2 ANQGSEA, per germline. V lost 6 bases and J 11 bases, leaving 19 bases between the germline ends. CDR3 sequence: CSVAGQRGSAFF. Written as DNA, the CDR3 is TGCAGCGTCGCTGGACAGCGCGGCTCGGCTTTCTTT.

The chain carries TRBV7-2 and TRBJ2-5; TRBD1 might be the D (6 bases). The CDR3 is 13 amino acids. Deletions cut 4 bases from V and 1 base from J, with 7 bases between. CDR1 and CDR2 (germline): SGHTA, FQGNSA. The CDR3: CASSSDSQETQYF. CDR3 coding DNA: TGTGCCAGCAGCTCGGACAGCCAAGAGACCCAGTACTTC.

In its sample, this clonotype was seen a few times. V is TRBV4-3 and J is TRBJ2-7; the D is unclear. Germline V lookup: CDR1 LGHNA, CDR2 YSLEER. The ends were cut back, 0 bases at V and 0 bases at J, with 6 bases in the middle. This CDR3 has 14 residues. CDR3 coding DNA: TGCGCCAGCAGCCAAGACGAGAGCTCCTACGAGCAGTACTTC. Amino acid sequence: CASSQDESSYEQYF.

The sample holds a few counts of this clonotype. The J gene is TRBJ2-7, the V gene TRBV4-2; D is ambiguous. Trimming took off 0 bases at V and 5 bases at J, with 14 bases between the two ends. Germline assignment: CDR1 LGHNA and CDR2 YNFKEQ. CDR3 length equals 15 residues. CDR3 nucleotides: TGTGCCAGCAGCCAAGAGGCAGGAGTGAAGGACGAGCAGTACTTC. Translating it yields CASSQEAGVKDEQYF.

This sequence joins TRBV6-1 and TRBJ2-2, with 8 bases lining up with TRBD2. The CDR3 length is 15 residues. The trim removed 9 bases at V and 2 bases at J, leaving 8 bases unmatched. Germline-derived CDR1 and CDR2 are MNHNS and SASEGT. The CDR3, as DNA: TGTGCCAGTGGACTCCGGGGGGGAAACACCGGGGAGCTGTTTTTT. Amino acid sequence: CASGLRGGNTGELFF.

This clonotype was picked up a small number of times. The chain is built from TRBV7-9 and TRBJ2-7; no definite D call. Between the trimmed V and J ends, which lost 5 bases and 2 bases, there was a span of 13 bases. The germline gives CDR1 SEHNR, CDR2 FQNEAQ (reference sequence). The CDR3 runs 14 residues. Here the CDR3 DNA reads TGTGCCAGCAGCCCACACACTGACGCCTACGAGCAGTACTTC. Translating gives CASSPHTDAYEQYF. Drawing the rest from reference TRBV7-9 and TRBJ2-7, the complete variable domain is DTGVSQNPRHKITKRGQNVTFRCDPISEHNRLYWYRQTLGQGPEFLTYFQNEAQLEKSRLLSDRFSAERPKGSFSTLEIQRTEQGDSAMYLCASSPHTDAYEQYFGPGTRLTVT.

Only a few counts were recorded for this clonotype. This sequence joins TRBV19 and TRBJ2-5, with 9 bases matching TRBD1. V gave up 9 bases and J gave up 5 bases; unmatched junction bases: 10. Per germline, CDR1 LNHDA and CDR2 SQIVND (reference sequence). This CDR3 contains 14 residues. This CDR3 is CASKDRGSRETQYF. CDR3 nucleotide sequence: TGTGCCAGCAAGGACAGGGGAAGTAGGGAGACCCAGTACTTC.